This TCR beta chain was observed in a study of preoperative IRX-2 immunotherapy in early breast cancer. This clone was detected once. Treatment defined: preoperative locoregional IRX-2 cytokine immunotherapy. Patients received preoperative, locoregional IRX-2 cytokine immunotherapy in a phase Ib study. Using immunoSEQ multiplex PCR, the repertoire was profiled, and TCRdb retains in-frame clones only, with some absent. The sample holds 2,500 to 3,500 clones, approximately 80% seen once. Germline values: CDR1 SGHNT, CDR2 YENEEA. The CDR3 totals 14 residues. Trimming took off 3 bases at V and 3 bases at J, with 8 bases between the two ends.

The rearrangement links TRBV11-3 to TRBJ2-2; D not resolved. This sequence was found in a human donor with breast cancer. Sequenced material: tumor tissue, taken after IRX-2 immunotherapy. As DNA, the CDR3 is TGTGCCAGCAGCTTGGGTCAAGACACCGGGGAGCTGTTTTTT. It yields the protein CASSLGQDTGELFF.